This is a list of T cell receptor beta chains from one sample in a study of blood T cell repertoires in COVID-19. Using immunoSEQ multiplex PCR, the repertoire was profiled, and TCRdb retains in-frame clones only, with some absent. Seen here are fewer than 200,000 clones, 88% observed once, and the top ten hold approximately 9%. Source material: PBMCs or T cells enriched from blood (not recorded which). The receptors were sampled from a woman under 30 who had recovered from COVID-19. The CDR3 runs from the conserved cysteine through the conserved F or W. The D gene is left open where the match is weak. For some rows the clone size is stated as once, few or many, or as a class when expanded; others skip it.

J	D	size	V	DNA	CDR3
TRBJ2-7	TRBD2	.	TRBV29-1	TGCAGCGCATCCAGACTAGCACCTAACGAGCAGTACTTC	CSASRLAPNEQYF
TRBJ2-5	.	.	TRBV19	TGTGCCAGTAGTATACGGTCTCCTGACTCTAAGACCCAGTACTTC	CASSIRSPDSKTQYF
TRBJ1-4	.	.	TRBV4-2	TGTGCCAGCACGGGAGGGGGGAATGAAAAACTGTTTTTT	CASTGGGNEKLFF
TRBJ1-1	TRBD1	.	TRBV27	TGTGCCAGCAGTTTCCCCACCGCGACAGGGGGAAAAGCTTTCTTT	CASSFPTATGGKAFF
TRBJ2-3	TRBD2	.	TRBV6-1	TGTGCCAGCAGTGGAAAACTAGCGGGCTGGCCAGATACGCAGTATTTT	CASSGKLAGWPDTQYF
TRBJ2-7	TRBD1	.	TRBV19	TGTGCCAGTAGTATTTTACAGGGGACCCCGCTCTACGAGCAGTACTTC	CASSILQGTPLYEQYF
TRBJ1-1	.	.	TRBV7-3	TGTGCCAGCAGCTTTACTGGACCTTCGATTGACTATCAACCTGAAGCTTTCTTT	CASSFTGPSIDYQPEAFF
TRBJ2-1	.	.	TRBV10-3	TGTGCCATCAGTGGGACTAACTACAATGAGCAGTTCTTC	CAISGTNYNEQFF
TRBJ1-6	.	.	TRBV27	TGTGCCAGCAGTTTATCGCGGCAGAACAATTCACCCCTCCACTTT	CASSLSRQNNSPLHF
TRBJ1-2	TRBD1	once	TRBV7-2	TGTGCCAGCAGCGAGAGACAGGGGTTTAACTATGGCTACACCTTC	CASSERQGFNYGYTF
TRBJ2-5	TRBD2	.	TRBV19	TGTGCCAGTAGCGCCCTCGCGGGAGGGGGAGAGACCCAGTACTTC	CASSALAGGGETQYF
TRBJ1-1	.	.	TRBV7-8	TGTGCCAGCAGCTTCACAGGGTCAGGTGAAGCTTTCTTT	CASSFTGSGEAFF
TRBJ2-1	.	.	TRBV6-4	TGTGCCAGCAGTGACTGGGCAGGGGGGCAGAATGAGCAGTTCTTC	CASSDWAGGQNEQFF
TRBJ1-2	.	.	TRBV6-5	TGTGCCAGCAGTTACTCGACGGGGGATGCTAGTTATGGCTACACCTTC	CASSYSTGDASYGYTF
TRBJ2-7	.	.	TRBV6-2/TRBV6-3	TGTGCCAGCAGTTTAGCGCACGACGGAGGCCTCTACGAGCAGTACTTC	CASSLAHDGGLYEQYF
TRBJ1-4	TRBD1	.	TRBV19	TGTGCCAGCGGGACAGGGGGCTCATCTAATGAAAAACTGTTTTTT	CASGTGGSSNEKLFF
TRBJ2-1	TRBD1	few	TRBV12-5	TGTGCTAGTGGTCCGGACAGGGCCCTTCACAATGAGCAGTTCTTC	CASGPDRALHNEQFF
TRBJ2-5	.	.	TRBV9	TGTGCCAGCAGCGTAGGCCTAGAAGAGACCCAGTACTTC	CASSVGLEETQYF
TRBJ2-3	TRBD2	.	TRBV18	TGTGCCAGCTCACCAATCAGCGGGGGCACAGATACGCAGTATTTT	CASSPISGGTDTQYF
TRBJ2-5	TRBD1	few	TRBV6-4	TGTGCCAGCAGCGCGGACAGGGTAAGAGCCCAAGAGACCCAGTACTTC	CASSADRVRAQETQYF
TRBJ2-1	TRBD2	.	TRBV3-1/TRBV3-2	TGTGCCAGCAGCCAATATTTTAGCGGGGCCTACAATGAGCAGTTCTTC	CASSQYFSGAYNEQFF
TRBJ1-1	.	once	TRBV3-1/TRBV3-2	TGTGCCAGCAGCCGGGCCCGGAGGGGCACTGAAGCTTTCTTT	CASSRARRGTEAFF
TRBJ1-1	.	.	TRBV7-2	TGTGCCAGCAGCTTAAAATGGGGGGGGAACACTGAAGCTTTCTTT	CASSLKWGGNTEAFF
TRBJ2-3	.	.	TRBV2	TGTGCCAGCAGAGGACAGATAACAGATACGCAGTATTTT	CASRGQITDTQYF
TRBJ2-7	TRBD2	.	TRBV28	TGTGCCAGCACAAATGGGCGGGAGCTCTACGAGCAGTACTTC	CASTNGRELYEQYF
TRBJ1-2	TRBD1	.	TRBV3-1/TRBV3-2	TGTGCCAGCAGCCCATTAGGATCCGGGACAGTTTATGGCTACACCTTC	CASSPLGSGTVYGYTF
TRBJ2-6	.	.	TRBV15	TGTGCCACCAGCAGAGTGATGGCGGAGACCCTCTCTGGGGCCAACGTCCTGACTTTC	CATSRVMAETLSGANVLTF
TRBJ1-2	TRBD1	.	TRBV10-3	TGTGCCATCCAGGACGGAACCGGGACAGGGTTTGGCTACACCTTC	CAIQDGTGTGFGYTF
TRBJ1-3	.	.	TRBV19	TGTGCCAGTAGGGATGTTGGGACTCCTGGAAACACCATATATTTT	CASRDVGTPGNTIYF
TRBJ2-1	.	.	TRBV21-1	TGTGCCAGCAGCAACGGGACTAGCGGAATGGACTACAATGAGCAGTTCTTC	CASSNGTSGMDYNEQFF
TRBJ1-5	.	.	TRBV7-2	TGTGCCAGCAGCTTATCGGGGAATCAGCCCCAGCATTTT	CASSLSGNQPQHF
TRBJ2-7	TRBD2	.	TRBV5-1	TGCGCCAGCTCCCCCACTAGCGCATCCTACGAGCAGTACTTC	CASSPTSASYEQYF
TRBJ2-3	TRBD1	.	TRBV12-5	TGTGCTAGTGGTTTGTTGACAGGGGGTACCACCACAGATACGCAGTATTTT	CASGLLTGGTTTDTQYF
TRBJ1-4	.	.	TRBV28	TGTGCCAGCAGTTTCACTTCGGGGGGCTTTAGAGAAAAACTGTTTTTT	CASSFTSGGFREKLFF
TRBJ1-2	.	.	TRBV19	TGTGCCAGTAGTCCAACAGGACAGTATGGCTACACCTTC	CASSPTGQYGYTF
TRBJ1-3	.	.	TRBV28	TGTGCCAGCAGTTCTTATCGGACGATGGAGGGAGACACCATATATTTT	CASSSYRTMEGDTIYF
TRBJ2-1	TRBD2	.	TRBV9	TGTGCCAGCAGCGTAGTGGGGGGAGGCCTACTAGCGGGAGGGCGCAATGAGCAGTTCTTC	CASSVVGGGLLAGGRNEQFF
TRBJ1-1	.	.	TRBV4-1	TGCGCCAGCAGCCAAGATCTGGGCAGGGCTGGCCGCACTGAAGCTTTCTTT	CASSQDLGRAGRTEAFF
TRBJ1-5	TRBD1	few	TRBV5-1	TGCGCCAGCAGCTTGGGGACAGGGGACTATAGCAATCAGCCCCAGCATTTT	CASSLGTGDYSNQPQHF
TRBJ2-7	.	.	TRBV28	TGTGCCAGCAGTCCCAGCGCGGGGGCCTCCTACGAGCAGTACTTC	CASSPSAGASYEQYF
TRBJ2-1	TRBD2	.	TRBV10-3	TGTGCCATCAGTGACATGAAAGCCGGGGGGATCGAGGGAGGGCTCTACAATGAGCAGTTCTTC	CAISDMKAGGIEGGLYNEQFF
TRBJ2-7	.	.	TRBV10-1	TGCGCCAGCATTCGGGACACCTCCTACGAGCAGTACTTC	CASIRDTSYEQYF
TRBJ2-3	TRBD2	.	TRBV9	TGTGCCAGCAGCGTAGGGGGAGGGGATACGCAGTATTTT	CASSVGGGDTQYF
TRBJ1-5	TRBD1	.	TRBV28	TGTGCCAGCAGTTCTGGACAGGGGGGCAATCAGCCCCAGCATTTT	CASSSGQGGNQPQHF
TRBJ1-1	.	few	TRBV12-3/TRBV12-4	TGTGCCAGCAGTCGCTCCGGCACTGAAGCTTTCTTT	CASSRSGTEAFF
TRBJ1-4	.	.	TRBV18	TGTGCCAGCTCACCATTTCTAGATGAAAAACTGTTTTTT	CASSPFLDEKLFF
TRBJ1-5	TRBD1	.	TRBV6-5	TGTGCCAGCAGTTACAGGGGGCCAAATCAGCCCCAGCATTTT	CASSYRGPNQPQHF
TRBJ1-2	.	few	TRBV5-4	TGTGCCAGCGTGGTTCAGGGAACCTATGGCTACACCTTC	CASVVQGTYGYTF
TRBJ1-3	.	.	TRBV28	TGTGCCAGCATTCCTGTTGGGGGGGAAGGAAACACCATATATTTT	CASIPVGGEGNTIYF
TRBJ2-1	TRBD1	.	TRBV19	TGTGCCAGTAAGGGACAGGGTAGCTACAATGAGCAGTTCTTC	CASKGQGSYNEQFF
TRBJ2-2	TRBD2	.	TRBV28	TGTGCCAGCTTGGAGCGGGGGGGGACCGGGGAGCTGTTTTTT	CASLERGGTGELFF
TRBJ2-5	TRBD1	.	TRBV30	TGTGCCTGGGGGACAGGGTACGTGGAGACCCAGTACTTC	CAWGTGYVETQYF
TRBJ1-1	.	.	TRBV7-8	TGTGCCAGCAGCTTAGGATTTTCTATGTTGGGGATCGGGAGCACTGAAGCTTTCTTT	CASSLGFSMLGIGSTEAFF
TRBJ2-7	.	once	TRBV28	TGTGCCAGCAGTTTCGTCACCGGGGTTTCCTACGAGCAGTACTTC	CASSFVTGVSYEQYF